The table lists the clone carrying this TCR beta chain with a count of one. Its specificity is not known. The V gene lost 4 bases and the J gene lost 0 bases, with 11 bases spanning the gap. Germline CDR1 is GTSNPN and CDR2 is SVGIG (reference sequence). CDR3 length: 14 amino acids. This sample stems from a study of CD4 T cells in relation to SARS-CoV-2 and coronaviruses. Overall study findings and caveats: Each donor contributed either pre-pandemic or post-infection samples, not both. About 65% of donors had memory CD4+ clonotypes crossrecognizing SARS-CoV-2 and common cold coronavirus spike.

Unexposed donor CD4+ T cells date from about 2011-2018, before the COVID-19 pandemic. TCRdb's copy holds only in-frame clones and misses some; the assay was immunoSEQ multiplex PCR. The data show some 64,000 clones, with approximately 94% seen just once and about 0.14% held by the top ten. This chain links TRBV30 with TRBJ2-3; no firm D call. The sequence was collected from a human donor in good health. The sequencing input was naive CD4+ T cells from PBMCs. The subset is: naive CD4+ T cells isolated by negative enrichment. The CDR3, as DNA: TGTGCCTGGACCTTTTCGTCTAGCACAGATACGCAGTATTTT. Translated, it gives CAWTFSSSTDTQYF.